This T cell receptor beta chain was observed in a study of Graves' ophthalmopathy and Graves' hyperthyroidism. CDR3 length: 13 amino acids. Trimming left V 6 bases short and J 14 bases short, with 20 bases between. Germline V CDR1 and CDR2: SNHLY, FYNNEI. Amplifying from RNA transcripts, the study obtained TCR beta CDR3 regions. Following a first-round RT-PCR that used HTBI primers, a second-round multiplex PCR was carried out. TCRdb passed the multiplex PCR reads through MiXCR, listing each CDR3 protein once. The data show just over 600,000 distinct CDR3 sequences, about 24% seen once. A remark on this clonotype: Its target is not known.

Overall study findings and caveats: Forecasting of ophthalmopathy progression by the model achieved nearly 71% sensitivity and approximately 72% specificity.

Sequenced input: peripheral blood. This TCR was sampled from a woman aged 18-35 years with stable Graves' hyperthyroidism. Some clones in this sample may be carry-over from other donors' samples. This chain uses TRBV2 with TRBJ1-5; D unclear. CDR3 amino acids: CASSSPRRSLEHF. CDR3 coding DNA: TGTGCCAGCAGCTCGCCCCGGCGGAGTCTCGAGCATTTT.